This TCR beta chain was retrieved from a study of shared clonotypes between healthy human individuals. Across the whole study: The study drew on a couple of women and a few men aged 18 to 49 as donors. CD4 naive cells filled three plates per donor, CD4 memory three, CD8 naive two and CD8 memory one.

Findings of the study overall: The four-donor shared clonotypes exceeded non-shared clonotypes in generation probability, with non-shared ones scoring lower.

Germline V gene lookup returns CDR1 SGHAT and CDR2 FQNNGV. The CDR3 is 14 residues long. Trimming removed 2 bases from V and 5 bases from J; junction bases left unmatched: 3. Of note for this clone: The antigen is unknown.

TCRdb's table, derived via immunoSEQ multiplex PCR, lists solely in-frame clones and lacks some. The data show about 380,000 clones, with 90% to 98% seen just once and approximately 0.3% held by the top ten. The V gene is TRBV11-2, the J gene TRBJ1-5, with TRBD1 matching over 7 bases. The sequenced sample consisted of memory CD8+ T cells sorted from blood. Subset given: CD45RO+ cells pooled with CCR7-negative TemRA cells. The sequence derives from a man aged 30 to 45 in good health. The CDR3 DNA reads as TGTGCCAGCAGCTTAAGCCAGGGGGATCAGCCCCAGCATTTT. It is translated as CASSLSQGDQPQHF.